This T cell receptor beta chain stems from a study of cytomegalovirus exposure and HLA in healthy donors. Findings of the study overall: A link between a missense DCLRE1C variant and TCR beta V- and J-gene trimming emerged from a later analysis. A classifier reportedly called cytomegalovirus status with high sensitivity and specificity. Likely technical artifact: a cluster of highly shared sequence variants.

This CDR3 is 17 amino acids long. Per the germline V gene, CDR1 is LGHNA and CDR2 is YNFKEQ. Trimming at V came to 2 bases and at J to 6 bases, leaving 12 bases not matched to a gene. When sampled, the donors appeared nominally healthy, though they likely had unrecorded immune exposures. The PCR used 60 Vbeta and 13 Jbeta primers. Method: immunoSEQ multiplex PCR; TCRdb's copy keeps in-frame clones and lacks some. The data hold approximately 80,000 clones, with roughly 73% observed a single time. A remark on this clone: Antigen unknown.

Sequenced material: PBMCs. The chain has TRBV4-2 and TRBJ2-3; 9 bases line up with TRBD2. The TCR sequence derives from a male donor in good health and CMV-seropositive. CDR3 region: CASSQNQRLAAYDTQYF. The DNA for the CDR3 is TGTGCCAGCAGCCAAAATCAGAGACTAGCGGCCTATGATACGCAGTATTTT.